One T cell receptor beta chain is described in this entry. The germline V gene encodes CDR1 MNHEY and CDR2 SMNVEV (reference sequence). The junction had 8 bases not matched to a gene; V was cut back by 5 bases and J by 5 bases. This CDR3 has 15 amino acids. This specimen comes from a study of cytomegalovirus exposure and HLA in healthy donors. In the study overall: The 95 to 150 validation repertoires used a platform that matched the one used for the roughly 650 first-cohort repertoires, as a later analysis reported.

Only in-frame clones appear in the TCRdb table, and some are missing; sequencing was by immunoSEQ multiplex PCR. This sample yields just over 65,000 clones, of which around 97% are seen a single time; roughly 1.6% belongs to the top ten. V usage is TRBV27 and J usage is TRBJ2-5, with 10 bases aligning to TRBD2. Sample: PBMCs. The receptor was isolated from a woman aged 18-35 years in good health and CMV-seropositive. The CDR3 here is CASSLTAGGLETQYF. The CDR3 nucleotides are TGTGCCAGCAGTCTAACAGCGGGAGGGTTGGAGACCCAGTACTTC.